Shown below are 19 T cell receptor beta chains from a single sample sequenced in a study of shared clonotypes between healthy human individuals. This table comes from immunoSEQ multiplex PCR, and its TCRdb copy is limited to in-frame clones, with some not included. The sample lists 2 million to 2.5 million clones, approximately 96% occurring once. Sequencing was carried out using naive CD4+ T cells sorted from blood. As for subset: CD45RA+ positively selected. These receptor sequences come from a man younger than 35 in good health.

This rearrangement joins TRBV4-1 to TRBJ1-1; D gene ambiguous. This CDR3 is 15 amino acids long. CDR1 is MGHRA, CDR2 YSYEKL, per germline. V was trimmed by 1 base and J by 4 bases, leaving 13 bases between them. The CDR3 bases are TGCGCCAGCAGCCAAGGCCCACGGTCCGGCACTGAAGCTTTCTTT. It is translated as CASSQGPRSGTEAFF.

The chain uses TRBV5-1 and TRBJ1-2; D is undetermined. The germline V gene encodes CDR1 SGHRS and CDR2 YFSETQ. The CDR3 runs 15 residues. V shed 4 bases and J shed 0 bases, with 13 bases lying between them. The CDR3: CASSREHGANYGYTF. The CDR3 bases are TGCGCCAGCAGCCGGGAACACGGAGCTAACTATGGCTACACCTTC.

The V gene is TRBV19, the J gene TRBJ1-2; D may be TRBD1 (6 bases). Germline CDR1 is LNHDA and CDR2 is SQIVND (reference sequence). V gave up 4 bases and J gave up 5 bases, with 17 bases separating them. The length of the CDR3 is 15 residues. The CDR3 DNA reads TGTGCCAGTAGTAGTTCGGATGGGGGCAAATATGGCTACACCTTC. It yields the protein CASSSSDGGKYGYTF.

The chain combines TRBV6-5 with TRBJ2-7, with TRBD1 matching 9 bases. After removal of 2 bases from V and 5 bases from J, the junction contained 10 bases not matched to a gene. Germline V gene sequence: CDR1 MNHEY, CDR2 SVGAGI. The CDR3 has 16 amino acids. In nucleotides, the CDR3 is TGTGCCAGCAGTTACACTTACAGGGGGCGCCAGGACGAGCAGTACTTC. Translating it yields CASSYTYRGRQDEQYF.

The J gene is TRBJ2-7, the V gene TRBV10-3; TRBD2 matches at 10 bases. This CDR3 is built from 16 residues. V shed 2 bases and J 2 bases; nucleotides not matched to a gene: 6. CDR1 is ENHRY, CDR2 SYGVKD, per germline. The CDR3 spells CAISEAGLAATYEQYF. The CDR3 DNA follows: TGTGCCATCAGTGAGGCCGGACTAGCGGCAACCTACGAGCAGTACTTC.

This chain connects TRBV10-3 to TRBJ2-7; 11 bases match TRBD1. This CDR3 spans 15 amino acids. V dropped 2 bases and J dropped 6; count of bases not matched to a gene: 6. Germline V gives CDR1 ENHRY, CDR2 SYGVKD. CDR3 sequence: CAISEGDRGGGEQYF. The DNA for the CDR3 is TGTGCCATCAGTGAGGGGGACAGGGGGGGCGGCGAGCAGTACTTC.

The chain joins TRBV6-1 to TRBJ2-5; D gene ambiguous. CDR3 size: 15 residues. The V gene's germline CDR1 is MNHNS and CDR2 SASEGT. Trimming took 1 base from V and 5 from J, leaving 14 bases between them. CDR3 loop: CASSEGPGLDETQYF. For the CDR3, the DNA is TGTGCCAGCAGTGAAGGGCCAGGCTTGGATGAGACCCAGTACTTC.

The V call is TRBV11-2, the J call TRBJ2-2; D possibly corresponds to TRBD2 (5 bases). The CDR3 length is 15 residues. The V gene lost 1 base and the J gene lost 7 bases, with 13 bases spanning the gap. Germline loops: CDR1 SGHAT, CDR2 FQNNGV. This CDR3 is CASSLVLAGDGELFF. DNA for the CDR3: TGTGCCAGCAGCTTAGTTCTAGCTGGGGACGGGGAGCTGTTTTTT.

In this sample, this clone turned up once. This chain connects TRBV5-4 to TRBJ2-2, with 7 bases identical to TRBD2. This CDR3 has 16 amino acids. Germline V gene lookup returns CDR1 SGHNT and CDR2 YYREEE (reference sequence). V lost 4 bases, J lost 4 bases, and 10 bases stayed unmatched. The CDR3 sequence: CASSLGTSAVTGELFF. The CDR3 nucleotides read TGTGCCAGCAGCCTGGGAACTAGCGCCGTCACCGGGGAGCTGTTTTTT.

Comment on this clone: Other nucleotide sequences from this sample produce the same CDR3. The chain carries TRBV20-1 and TRBJ1-3, with D hard to call. Trimming shortened V by 6 bases and J by 4 bases, and 7 bases separated the two germline ends. Looked up from germline, CDR1 is DFQATT and CDR2 is SNEGSKA (reference sequence). The CDR3 runs to 11 residues. Here the CDR3 reads CSARGGNTIYF. In DNA form, the CDR3 reads TGCAGTGCCCGTGGAGGAAACACCATATATTTT.

The J gene is TRBJ2-5, the V gene TRBV28; 9 bases are shared with TRBD2. The J segment lost 5 bases and the V segment lost 5 bases, leaving 15 bases of the junction unmatched. This CDR3 has 17 amino acids. Germline V CDR1 and CDR2: MDHEN, SYDVKM. This CDR3 reads CASSLLGSGGRRETQYF. The DNA for the CDR3 is TGTGCCAGCAGTCTCCTGGGTAGCGGGGGCCGGAGGGAGACCCAGTACTTC. The full variable domain, with the rest looked up from reference TRBV28 and TRBJ2-5, is DVKVTQSSRYLVKRTGEKVFLECVQDMDHENMFWYRQDPGLGLRLIYFSYDVKMKEKGDIPEGYSVSREKKERFSLILESASTNQTSMYLCASSLLGSGGRRETQYFGPGTRLLVL.

This chain links TRBV6-4 with TRBJ1-5; the D gene is possibly TRBD1 (5 bases). V was shortened by 6 bases and J by 4 bases, with 13 bases between the two germline ends. Per the germline V gene, CDR1 is MRHNA and CDR2 is SNTAGT. This CDR3 comprises 14 residues. The CDR3 is CASSRDGLNQPQHF. CDR3 DNA sequence: TGTGCCAGCAGCCGGGACGGACTAAATCAGCCCCAGCATTTT.

This chain joins TRBV10-1 and TRBJ1-4; weak D call: TRBD1 (5 bases). V was pared by 0 bases and J by 5 bases, with 10 bases between. The germline CDR1 and CDR2 sequences are WNHNN and SYGVQD (reference sequence). The CDR3 is 15 amino acids. The CDR3 region is CASSESTVGNEKLFF. CDR3 bases: TGCGCCAGCAGTGAGTCGACAGTGGGAAATGAAAAACTGTTTTTT.

This clone was seen more than once but under ten times. The chain carries TRBV19 and TRBJ2-7; D gene ambiguous. CDR1 LNHDA and CDR2 SQIVND come from the germline V gene (reference sequence). This CDR3 is 14 amino acids long. Trimming took off 1 base at V and 0 bases at J, with 7 bases between the two ends. The CDR3 here is CASSIGRSSYEQYF. CDR3 coding DNA: TGTGCCAGTAGTATAGGCAGGAGCTCCTACGAGCAGTACTTC.

The CDR3: CASSPQNRDQPQHF. The CDR3 coding sequence is TGTGCCAGCTCACCTCAAAACAGGGATCAGCCCCAGCATTTT. V usage is TRBV18 and J usage is TRBJ1-5; a possible D gene is TRBD1 (6 bases). In germline, CDR1 is KGHSH, CDR2 LQKENI. V was pared by 3 bases and J by 5 bases, with 11 bases between. This CDR3 spans 14 amino acids.

The J gene is TRBJ2-6, the V gene TRBV19; no definite D call. This CDR3 is 17 amino acids long. V gave up 3 bases and J gave up 0 bases, with 12 bases separating them. In germline, CDR1 is LNHDA, CDR2 SQIVND (reference sequence). This CDR3 reads CASSISQSGSGANVLTF. The CDR3 region has the DNA TGTGCCAGTAGTATCAGCCAGTCCGGCTCTGGGGCCAACGTCCTGACTTTC.

This sequence joins TRBV5-1 and TRBJ2-7; the D is unclear. V shed 2 bases and J shed 4 bases, with 10 bases lying between them. Germline-derived CDR1 and CDR2 are SGHRS and YFSETQ. The CDR3 runs to 13 residues. CDR3: CASSLGPRYEQYF. The CDR3 DNA sequence: TGCGCCAGCAGCTTAGGGCCTAGGTACGAGCAGTACTTC.

The rearrangement joins TRBV7-2 to TRBJ2-7; perhaps D is TRBD1 or TRBD2 (5 bases each). Trimming pared 1 base from V and 0 bases from J, leaving 10 bases between. Germline values: CDR1 SGHTA, CDR2 FQGNSA. The CDR3 contains 15 residues. The CDR3 sequence: CASSLDGTLSYEQYF. For the CDR3, the DNA is TGTGCCAGCAGCTTAGACGGGACCCTCTCCTACGAGCAGTACTTC.

V is TRBV19 and J is TRBJ2-5, with a weak D call TRBD1 (5 bases). Trimming shortened V by 3 bases and J by 5 bases, and 13 bases separated the two germline ends. This CDR3 is 14 amino acids long. Per germline, CDR1 LNHDA and CDR2 SQIVND (reference sequence). The CDR3 sequence is CASSIVAGRETQYF. CDR3 nucleotides: TGTGCCAGTAGTATCGTGGCAGGGCGGGAGACCCAGTACTTC.